The rows below give T cell receptor beta chains drawn from one sample of a study of early T cells in non-severe SARS-CoV-2 infection. TCRdb redid the calling of the 5' RACE reads with MiXCR, one entry per CDR3 protein. The table lists about 72,000 distinct CDR3 sequences, roughly a tenth of them singletons, with more than 7.5% in the top ten. Sample: whole blood, taken at baseline. These receptors originate from an adult who was a healthcare worker with PCR-confirmed SARS-CoV-2 infection or an uninfected control (not recorded which). Each CDR3 is given with its conserved first and last residue. D genes are given only for firm matches. Where a row states a size, it is once, few, many or the class of an expanded clone; other rows omit it.

- TRBJ2-7 TRBV4-1 - TGCGCCAGCAGCCAAGAATCACAGGGTACCTACGAGCAGTACTTC CASSQESQGTYEQYF
many TRBJ2-1 TRBV9 - TGTGCCAGCAGCGTGAACAATGAGCAGTTCTTC CASSVNNEQFF
many TRBJ2-3 TRBV7-3 - TGTGCCAGCAGTTTTATCCCGGGACTCGGAGATACGCAGTATTTT CASSFIPGLGDTQYF
- TRBJ2-7 TRBV6-6 - TGTGCCAGCAGTCTAACAGTGGACTCCTACGAGCAGTACTTC CASSLTVDSYEQYF
few TRBJ1-1 TRBV7-2 - TGTGCCAGCAGCTTAGACAGTGTTATCGCTGAAGCTTTCTTT CASSLDSVIAEAFF
- TRBJ2-7 TRBV18 - TGTGCCAGCTCGGTACAGAACTACGAGCAGTACTTC CASSVQNYEQYF
many TRBJ1-1 TRBV7-9 - TGTGCCAGCAGCTCTTTTACAGGGACTGAAGCTTTCTTT CASSSFTGTEAFF
- TRBJ2-1 TRBV5-1 - TGCGCCAGCAGCTTGGGGGACAATGTCAATGAGCAGTTCTTC CASSLGDNVNEQFF
few TRBJ2-7 TRBV27 - TGTGCCAGCACGGACCAGAACTACGAGCAGTACTTC CASTDQNYEQYF
few TRBJ2-7 TRBV19 TRBD1 TGTGCCAGTAGCCCCGGGACAGGGGGGTTTGAGCAGTACTTC CASSPGTGGFEQYF
- TRBJ1-2 TRBV6-5 - TGTGCCAGCAGTCCCCGGGCCTTGGGACGCTATGGCTACACCTTC CASSPRALGRYGYTF
few TRBJ2-3 TRBV7-9 TRBD2 TGTGCCAGCAGCTTATGGAAAGCGGGGGGGTCCCATCCTTTCACAGATACGCAGTATTTT CASSLWKAGGSHPFTDTQYF
many TRBJ1-1 TRBV7-9 - TGTGCCAGCAGACCTTCCGACAGTGGCTCGAACACTGAAGCTTTCTTT CASRPSDSGSNTEAFF
- TRBJ1-1 TRBV6-2/TRBV6-3 - TGTGCCAGCACCTTAAGGGGATCCACTGAAGCTTTCTTT CASTLRGSTEAFF
many TRBJ2-7 TRBV5-1 TRBD2 TGCGCCAGCAGCTTGGAAGCGGGGGTCTACGAGCAGTACTTC CASSLEAGVYEQYF
many TRBJ1-1 TRBV9 - TGTGCCAGCAGCGGTAGACTAGGGAGTGCTGAAGCTTTCTTT CASSGRLGSAEAFF
few TRBJ2-3 TRBV20-1 - TGCAGTGCTGGTTTCACAGATACGCAGTATTTT CSAGFTDTQYF
many TRBJ1-5 TRBV4-1 - TGCGCCAGCAGCCAAGATCCTTGGGGCAATCAGCCCCAGCATTTT CASSQDPWGNQPQHF
few TRBJ2-3 TRBV7-9 TRBD2 TGTGCCAGCAGATCCGGACTAGCGGGGGGTGCGGATACGCAGTATTTT CASRSGLAGGADTQYF
many TRBJ1-1 TRBV6-5 - TGTGCCAGCAGAGAGACAGGGAACACTGAAGCTTTCTTT CASRETGNTEAFF
few TRBJ1-5 TRBV19 - TGTGCCAGTAGTATGGACACTTGGCTCCTGCATTTT CASSMDTWLLHF
- TRBJ2-3 TRBV4-3 - TGCGCCAGCAGCCAAGACCTAGGCACAGATACGCAGTATTTT CASSQDLGTDTQYF
few TRBJ1-5 TRBV3-1 TRBD1 TGTGCCAGCAGCCAACCCGGACAGGGCCAGCCCCAGCATTTT CASSQPGQGQPQHF
- TRBJ2-3 TRBV27 TRBD1 TGTGCCAGCAAGACTACGGACAGGGGGATTGGGACGCAGTATTTT CASKTTDRGIGTQYF
few TRBJ1-2 TRBV14 TRBD1 TGTGCCAGCAGCCACGCATGGACAGGATTTATGGATGGCTACACCTTC CASSHAWTGFMDGYTF
many TRBJ2-5 TRBV7-3 TRBD2 TGTGCCAGCAGCCCCAGCGGGGGGGCCCGGGAGACCCAGTACTTC CASSPSGGARETQYF
few TRBJ2-2 TRBV20-1 - TGCAGTGCCGCCGAGGACAGGGAGGGGACCGGGGAGCTGTTTTTT CSAAEDREGTGELFF
- TRBJ2-2 TRBV7-7 - TGTGCCATTCGGGGGGCTATCAACACCGGGGAGCTGTTTTTT CAIRGAINTGELFF
few TRBJ2-3 TRBV24-1 - TGTGCCACCAGTGATCAAGGGCGCACAGATACGCAGTATTTT CATSDQGRTDTQYF
many TRBJ2-3 TRBV7-9 - TGTGCCAGCAGCGACCTCGGGGCAGAAGTCACAGATACGCAGTATTTT CASSDLGAEVTDTQYF